The entry below gives a single T cell receptor (beta chain) sequence along with its context. The target antigen is unknown. Next came a second PCR, run for about 7 to 12 cycles, which used a sample-barcoded 5' primer along with a J-beta primer mix. MiXCR, run by TCRdb on the 5' RACE reads, gives a single entry per CDR3 protein. The sample holds roughly 560,000 distinct CDR3 sequences, 24% seen once. The sample comes from a study of blood T cells in healthy people across ages. Study-wide points: Aged donors had fewer naive CD4+ cells and lower diversity than long-lived donors.

Looked up from germline, CDR1 is DFQATT and CDR2 is SNEGSKA (reference sequence). The CDR3 is 13 residues long. This sample also belongs to another study, concerning T cells of mothers and their children. That publication notes: The authors added sample barcodes and 2-4 random nucleotides using the M1S primer of the second PCR.

The TCR comes from a boy aged 5-17 years in good health. The rearrangement uses TRBV20-1 and TRBJ2-5; D is unresolved. The DNA end favors TRBJ2-7, so the J call may be wrong. Sample: blood. CDR3 bases: TGCAGTGTCGGAAAACCCCCGACCTACGAGCAGTACTTC. Translated: CSVGKPPTYEQYF.